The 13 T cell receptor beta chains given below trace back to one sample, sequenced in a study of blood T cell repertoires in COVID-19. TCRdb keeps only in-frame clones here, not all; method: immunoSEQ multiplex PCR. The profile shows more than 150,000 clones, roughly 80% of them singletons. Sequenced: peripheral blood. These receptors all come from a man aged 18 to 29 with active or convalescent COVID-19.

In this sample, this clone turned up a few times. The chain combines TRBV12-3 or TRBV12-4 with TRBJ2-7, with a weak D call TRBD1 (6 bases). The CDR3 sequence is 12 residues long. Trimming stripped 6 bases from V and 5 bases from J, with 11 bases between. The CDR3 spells CASSLDSHEQYF. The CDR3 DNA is TGTGCCAGCAGCCTGGACAGCCACGAGCAGTACTTC.

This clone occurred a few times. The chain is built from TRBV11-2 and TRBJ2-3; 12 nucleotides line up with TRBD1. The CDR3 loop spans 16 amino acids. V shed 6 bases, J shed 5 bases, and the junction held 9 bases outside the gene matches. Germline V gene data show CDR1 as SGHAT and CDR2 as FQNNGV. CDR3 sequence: CASRFTGTGGGDTQYF. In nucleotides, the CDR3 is TGTGCCAGCAGATTCACCGGGACAGGGGGCGGAGATACGCAGTATTTT.

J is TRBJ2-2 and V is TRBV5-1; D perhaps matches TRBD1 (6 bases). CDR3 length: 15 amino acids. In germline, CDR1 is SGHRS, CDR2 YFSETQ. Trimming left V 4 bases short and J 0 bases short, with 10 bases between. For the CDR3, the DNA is TGCGCCAGCAGCCGGGACAACTCGAACACCGGGGAGCTGTTTTTT. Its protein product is CASSRDNSNTGELFF.

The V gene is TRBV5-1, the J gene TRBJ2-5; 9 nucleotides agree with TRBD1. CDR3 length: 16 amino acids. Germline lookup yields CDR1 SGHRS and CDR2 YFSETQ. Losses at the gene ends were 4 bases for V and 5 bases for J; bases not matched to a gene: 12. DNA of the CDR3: TGCGCCAGCAGCCTACAAGTACCGACAGGGGGGGAGACCCAGTACTTC. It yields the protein CASSLQVPTGGETQYF.

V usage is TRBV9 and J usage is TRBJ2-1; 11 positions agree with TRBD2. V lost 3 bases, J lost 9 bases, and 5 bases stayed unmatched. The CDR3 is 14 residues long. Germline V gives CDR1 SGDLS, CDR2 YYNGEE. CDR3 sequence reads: CASSASGRWIEQFF. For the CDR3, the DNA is TGTGCCAGCAGCGCTAGCGGGAGGTGGATTGAGCAGTTCTTC.

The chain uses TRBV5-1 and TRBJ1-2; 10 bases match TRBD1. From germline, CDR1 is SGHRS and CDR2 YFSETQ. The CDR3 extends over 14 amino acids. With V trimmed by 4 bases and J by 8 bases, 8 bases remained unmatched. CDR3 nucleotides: TGCGCCAGCAGCCCTTCGGGACAGGGGTTGGGCTACACCTTC. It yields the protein CASSPSGQGLGYTF.

CDR3 nucleotides: TGTGCCAGCAGTTACGGGGGGAGTACGGGGTATTCACCCCTCCACTTT. Its translation: CASSYGGSTGYSPLHF. This chain links TRBV6-5 with TRBJ1-6, with D possibly TRBD1 on 5 matching bases. V was clipped by 2 bases and J by 8 bases, with 16 bases between them. The CDR3 runs to 16 residues. Germline CDR1 and CDR2: MNHEY and SVGAGI.

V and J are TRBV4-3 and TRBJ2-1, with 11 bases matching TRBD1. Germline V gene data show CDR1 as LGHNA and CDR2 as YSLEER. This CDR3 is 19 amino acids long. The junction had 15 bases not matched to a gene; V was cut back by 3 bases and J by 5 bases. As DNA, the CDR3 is TGCGCCAGCAGCCACGGACAGGGGGCGCCTAGCGGGATGAACAATGAGCAGTTCTTC. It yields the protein CASSHGQGAPSGMNNEQFF.

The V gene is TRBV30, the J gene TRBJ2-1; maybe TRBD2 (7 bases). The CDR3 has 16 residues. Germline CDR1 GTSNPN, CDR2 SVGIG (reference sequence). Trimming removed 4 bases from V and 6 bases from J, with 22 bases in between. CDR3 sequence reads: CAWTRGGATVGNEQFF. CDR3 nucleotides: TGTGCCTGGACGAGGGGGGGCGCGACCGTTGGCAATGAGCAGTTCTTC.

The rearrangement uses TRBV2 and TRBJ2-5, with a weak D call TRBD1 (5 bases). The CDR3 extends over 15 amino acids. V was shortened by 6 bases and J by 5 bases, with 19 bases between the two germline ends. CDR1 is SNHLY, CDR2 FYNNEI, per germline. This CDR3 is CASSPRSGARETQYF. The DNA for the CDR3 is TGTGCCAGCAGCCCTCGATCTGGGGCGCGGGAGACCCAGTACTTC.

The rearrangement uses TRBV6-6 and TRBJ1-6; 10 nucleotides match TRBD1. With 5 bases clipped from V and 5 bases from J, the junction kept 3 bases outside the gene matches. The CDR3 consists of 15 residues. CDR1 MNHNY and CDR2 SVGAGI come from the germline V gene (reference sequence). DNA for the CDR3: TGTGCCAGCAGTGGGGACAGGGGCGATAATTCACCCCTCCACTTT. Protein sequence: CASSGDRGDNSPLHF.

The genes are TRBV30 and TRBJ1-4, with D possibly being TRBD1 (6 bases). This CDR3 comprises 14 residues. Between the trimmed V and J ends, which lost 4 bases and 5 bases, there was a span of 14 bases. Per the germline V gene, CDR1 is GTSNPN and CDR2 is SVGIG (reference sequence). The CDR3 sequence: CAWTSGVVNEKLFF. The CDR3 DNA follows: TGTGCCTGGACCTCAGGGGTTGTGAATGAAAAACTGTTTTTT.

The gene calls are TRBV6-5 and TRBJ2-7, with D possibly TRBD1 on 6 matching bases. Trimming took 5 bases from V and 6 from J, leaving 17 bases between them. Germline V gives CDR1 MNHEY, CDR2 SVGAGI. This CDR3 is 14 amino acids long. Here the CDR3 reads CASSPQGTTSEQYF. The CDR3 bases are TGTGCCAGCAGTCCACAGGGTACGACATCCGAGCAGTACTTC.